This passage covers 5 T cell receptor beta chains from one sample sequenced in a study of blood T cell repertoires in COVID-19. The protocol was immunoSEQ multiplex PCR, while the TCRdb copy is restricted to in-frame clones and leaves out a portion. The sample yields more than 150,000 clones, 70% to 85% seen once. The sequencing sample was made of peripheral blood. The receptors shown here come from a man aged 45-65 years who had recovered from COVID-19.

The DNA of the CDR3 is TGTGCCAGCAGTTACGGAGAAAAGCGGGAAAAACTGTTTTTT. Translating it yields CASSYGEKREKLFF. J is TRBJ1-4 and V is TRBV6-6, with D unclear. V gave up 2 bases and J gave up 8 bases, with 12 bases separating them. Germline V gene lookup returns CDR1 MNHNY and CDR2 SVGAGI (reference sequence). The CDR3 covers 14 residues.

This chain uses TRBV5-4 with TRBJ1-5; no definite D call. CDR3 length: 14 amino acids. The germline CDR1 and CDR2 sequences are SGHNT and YYREEE (reference sequence). V was pared by 5 bases and J by 1 base, with 10 bases between. This chain's CDR3 is CASSYVPSNQPQHF. The CDR3 DNA reads as TGTGCCAGCAGTTATGTTCCGAGCAATCAGCCCCAGCATTTT.

The CDR3 nucleotides are TGTGCCAGCAGGCCTCAGGGGGGAGCGAACACCGGGGAGCTGTTTTTT. It encodes CASRPQGGANTGELFF. The chain is built from TRBV9 and TRBJ2-2; TRBD1 might be the D (7 bases). The germline V and J ends were trimmed by 5 bases and 0 bases, with 14 bases remaining between them. The CDR3 covers 16 residues. Germline values: CDR1 SGDLS, CDR2 YYNGEE.

The chain joins TRBV7-7 to TRBJ2-5, with 8 bases matching TRBD2. The CDR3 is 13 amino acids. Trimming at V came to 5 bases and at J to 13 bases, leaving 12 bases not matched to a gene. Germline CDR1 is SSHAT and CDR2 is FNYEAQ (reference sequence). CDR3 amino acids: CASSNTAAGVPYF. CDR3 bases: TGTGCCAGCAGCAACACTGCAGCGGGAGTTCCGTACTTC.

This chain uses TRBV2 with TRBJ2-2; D is ambiguous. Germline CDR1 is SNHLY and CDR2 is FYNNEI. This CDR3 is 14 amino acids long. Trimming cost V 0 bases and J 5 bases, with 7 bases left between them. CDR3 sequence (DNA): TGTGCCAGCAGTGAAGCGCGCGTTACCGGGGAGCTGTTTTTT. It translates to CASSEARVTGELFF.